The T cell receptor (beta chain) under discussion was sequenced for a study of blood T cells in healthy people across ages. As to this clonotype: The antigen is not known.

Points from the study as a whole: Estimates based on one million T cells were treated as lower bounds.

After removal of 0 bases from V and 1 base from J, the junction contained 2 bases not matched to a gene. The CDR3 totals 18 residues. Germline CDR1 is MNHEY and CDR2 is SVGAGI. Then a second PCR, running roughly 7 to 11 cycles, was carried out with a sample-barcoded 5' primer and a J-beta primer mix. Every single cDNA molecule received a tag from a template-switch adaptor with 12 random nucleotides. Each CDR3 protein is one row after TCRdb ran MiXCR on the 5' RACE reads. The top ten clones hold under 9.5% of a sample with over 750,000 distinct CDR3 sequences, roughly 25% of them seen once. Another study also made use of these data, one on T cells of mothers and their children. From that second work: Every mother produced more than 9.5 million TCR beta CDR3 reads, whereas every child provided 3 million to 3.5 million.

The TCR sequence derives from a boy between 10 and 17 years old in good health. Sequenced: blood. This chain links TRBV6-5 with TRBJ2-1; 14 positions match TRBD2. Here the CDR3 DNA reads TGTGCCAGCAGTTACTCGGGACTAGCGGGAGTTTCCTACAATGAGCAGTTCTTC. This translates into CASSYSGLAGVSYNEQFF.